The clone carrying this T cell receptor (beta chain) was picked up many times. Its antigen is unidentified. The sample is drawn from a study of T cells after yellow fever vaccination. Study-wide background: Researchers used SMART-Seq v4 Ultra Low Input to prepare fractions that had low cell numbers.

Trimming at V came to 5 bases and at J to 3 bases, leaving 3 bases not matched to a gene. This CDR3 is 13 amino acids long. Germline assignment: CDR1 SGHTA and CDR2 FQGNSA. Notes on the study in general: Clonotypes found in both CD4 and CD8 compartments made up a small share. Booster sampling recovered most clones from primary vaccination (under 97% CD4, around 88% CD8).

TCRdb analysed the 5' RACE reads with MiXCR anew, one entry per CDR3 protein. The data hold a few hundred thousand distinct CDR3 sequences, with roughly 5% observed a single time. This chain uses TRBV7-2 with TRBJ1-1; 7 nucleotides align to TRBD1. The starting material was CD4+ T cells sorted from PBMCs, obtained on the day of the yellow fever booster vaccination. The clonotype originates from a man aged 18 to 30 who received the YFV17D yellow fever vaccine. The CDR3 nucleotides read TGTGCCAGCAGCCCAGGACAGGACACTGAAGCTTTCTTT. Its translation: CASSPGQDTEAFF.